This T cell receptor (beta chain) was profiled in a study of shared clonotypes between healthy human individuals. Positively selected for CCR7, the CD45RO-negative cells used as naive CD8 cells excluded terminally differentiated effector memory CD45RA+ cells. V lost 0 bases and J 8 bases, leaving 11 bases between the germline ends. In germline, CDR1 is PRHDT, CDR2 FYEKMQ (reference sequence). This CDR3 has 14 amino acids. Using immunoSEQ multiplex PCR, the repertoire was profiled, and TCRdb retains in-frame clones only, with some absent. The sample shows about 2.1 million clones, about 93% of them seen only once.

The sample was naive CD8+ T cells from PBMCs. The origin of this receptor is a man younger than 30 in good health. Some clones in this sample may be carry-over from other donors' samples. This chain joins TRBV13 and TRBJ2-4; D is undetermined. The CDR3 region is CASSLGRRRDIQYF. CDR3 sequence (DNA): TGTGCCAGCAGCTTAGGACGCAGGCGAGACATTCAGTACTTC.